Listed here is a single TCR beta chain. Germline and junction disagree at one end, which may indicate a read error. These data are taken from a study of blood T cells in healthy people across ages. Study-level background: Template switching retrieved approximately one barcoded beta molecule for each two T cells.

CDR1 is LGHDT and CDR2 is YNNKEL in the germline V gene (reference sequence). CDR3 length: 14 amino acids. Using a J-beta primer mix together with a sample-barcoded 5' primer, a second PCR was run for about 7 to 12 cycles. MiXCR was run by TCRdb on the 5' RACE reads, yielding one entry per CDR3 protein. This sample has about 1.6 million distinct CDR3 sequences, with 34% found just once. The clonotype comes from a young woman in good health. V usage is TRBV3-1 and J usage is TRBJ2-5, with D hard to call. Sequencing was performed on blood. DNA for the CDR3: TGTGCCAGCAACTCCTACGTCTTGATGGAGACCCGGTACTTC. This codes for CASNSYVLMETRYF.